What follows are 9 T cell receptor beta chains derived from one specimen sequenced in a study of T-cell memory formation after mild COVID-19. TCRdb independently ran MiXCR on the 5' RACE reads; one entry per CDR3 protein. The repertoire consists of hundreds of thousands of distinct CDR3 sequences, with about 18% occurring once and the leading ten covering roughly an eighth. The specimen sequenced was PBMCs or a T cell subset sorted from them (not recorded which). These receptors were obtained from an adult woman who had mild COVID-19 (a few samples of this study predate the infection). Cell type and time point are not known.

This clonotype has more than one count but fewer than ten. The V gene is TRBV5-1, the J gene TRBJ2-7; possibly TRBD1 for D (5 bases). CDR1 and CDR2 from the germline V gene are SGHRS and YFSETQ. The CDR3 has 14 residues. The V gene lost 6 bases and the J gene lost 5 bases, with 18 bases spanning the gap. CDR3 sequence (DNA): TGCGCCAGCACCTGGGGCTTGGAAAACGACGAGCAGTACTTC. Translating gives CASTWGLENDEQYF.

J is TRBJ1-1 and V is TRBV11-3, with 9 bases aligning to TRBD1. J gave up 7 bases and V 3 bases, and 9 bases lay outside the gene matches. Per the germline V gene, CDR1 is SGHNT and CDR2 is YENEEA. CDR3 length equals 15 residues. CDR3 sequence reads: CASSFLNRGLDEAFF. CDR3 sequence (DNA): TGTGCCAGCAGCTTTCTGAACAGGGGGCTCGATGAAGCTTTCTTT.

This chain connects TRBV5-1 to TRBJ2-1; TRBD1 aligns across 7 bases. The trim removed 1 base at V and 10 bases at J, leaving 5 bases unmatched. CDR1 and CDR2 from the germline V gene are SGHRS and YFSETQ. The CDR3 runs to 13 residues. CDR3: CASSLNRGSEQFF. The CDR3, as DNA: TGCGCCAGCAGCTTGAACAGGGGATCGGAGCAGTTCTTC.

This clonotype was picked up a small number of times. This chain connects TRBV5-1 to TRBJ1-1; TRBD1 aligns across 10 bases. Germline CDR1 is SGHRS and CDR2 is YFSETQ. Trimming cost V 1 base and J 4 bases; bases outside gene matches: 7. This CDR3 is built from 16 residues. CDR3 sequence (DNA): TGCGCCAGCAGCTTGTCCTCCGGGACAGGGGTCACTGAAGCTTTCTTT. This codes for CASSLSSGTGVTEAFF.

The rearrangement uses TRBV24-1 and TRBJ2-1; 12 bases are shared with TRBD2. This CDR3 is 18 amino acids long. Germline assignment: CDR1 KGHDR and CDR2 SFDVKD. With 5 bases clipped from V and 2 bases from J, the junction kept 9 bases outside the gene matches. CDR3 bases: TGTGCCACCAGTGCCGGGGCTAGCGGGAGGGGGGCCTACAATGAGCAGTTCTTC. This encodes CATSAGASGRGAYNEQFF.

This clonotype was found a few times. The chain couples TRBV6-1 to TRBJ2-1; 9 nucleotides align to TRBD1. Germline V CDR1 and CDR2: MNHNS, SASEGT. This CDR3 contains 16 residues. V trimming: 7 bases; J trimming: 8 bases; junction bases outside the gene matches: 15. The CDR3 loop reads CASIPAPGQGAHEQFF. CDR3 sequence (DNA): TGTGCCAGCATACCGGCGCCGGGACAGGGAGCCCATGAGCAGTTCTTC.

The rearrangement uses TRBV2 and TRBJ1-1; perhaps TRBD1 as D (5 bases). Germline V gene lookup returns CDR1 SNHLY and CDR2 FYNNEI. With 7 bases removed from V and 3 bases from J, the gap between germline ends came to 15 bases. This CDR3 comprises 14 residues. The CDR3: CASTRGPKDTEAFF. DNA for the CDR3: TGTGCCAGCACAAGGGGCCCTAAGGACACTGAAGCTTTCTTT.

This clonotype was recorded a few times. This chain joins TRBV2 and TRBJ1-2; D unclear. The V end lost 4 bases, the J end lost 4 bases, and 7 bases lay between the germline ends. This CDR3 is 12 amino acids long. The V gene's germline CDR1 is SNHLY and CDR2 FYNNEI. DNA for the CDR3: TGTGCCAGCAGTGGTGACATCTATGGCTACACCTTC. Translating it yields CASSGDIYGYTF.

The chain's CDR3 is CASSLAETTTGELFF. CDR3 DNA sequence: TGTGCCAGCAGCTTAGCTGAGACAACTACCGGGGAGCTGTTTTTT. The V gene is TRBV7-6, the J gene TRBJ2-2; no clear D. This CDR3 region has 15 residues. CDR1 and CDR2 from the germline V gene are SGHVS and FNYEAQ. V gave up 0 bases and J gave up 5 bases, with 10 bases separating them.